This is a list of T cell receptor beta chains from one sample in a study of OX40 agonist ivuxolimab in advanced cancers. TCRdb keeps only in-frame clones here, not all; method: immunoSEQ multiplex PCR. This sample has some 31,000 clones; over 60% occur once, and the top ten carry 20% to 25%. The specimen comprised CD4+ or CD8+ T cells sorted from blood, sampled in a trial of the OX40 agonist ivuxolimab. These receptors were obtained from an adult with an advanced solid tumor such as melanoma, head and neck, liver or kidney cancer. The conserved cysteine and the conserved F or W are not part of the CDR3 here. Clone size is not always given. Where it is, it says once, few, many or a class for expanded clones.

.,TRBV19,ASSYRDTEAF
.,TRBV19,ASSSQVNTEAF
.,TRBV9,ASSVDFSGAVYEQY
.,TRBV5-1,ASSLELAGSADTQY
.,TRBV9,ASSQLAGTSGGPLSYNEQF
.,TRBV18,ASSLPEGRTYSNTEAF
few,TRBV9,ASSLWDSSNTEAF
once,TRBV19,ASSLSRLNSNQPQH
.,TRBV13,ASRGGQTEAF
.,TRBV2,ASRGTLMNTEAF
.,TRBV30,AWSRTGARTEAF
.,TRBV7-2,ASSLLGGNTEAF
.,TRBV6-5,ASSRTGTYTGELF
.,TRBV7-2,ASSWTSSNEQF
.,TRBV2,ASSDLSRSYEQY
.,TRBV2,ASNLAGATDTQY
.,TRBV6-6,ASSYRRDLNSPLH
.,TRBV18,ASSPGRPSYEQY
.,TRBV11-2,ASSPGGGPGNTIY
once,TRBV10-3,AISPFGLQPQH
.,TRBV6-1,ASRMEGGNTEAF
.,TRBV2,ASSRAGRSGEQY
.,TRBV12-5,ASGSLLKSLGGRNTEAF
.,TRBV19,ATGTLGSGGYT
.,TRBV6-1,ASSGWTGTHQPQH
.,TRBV19,ASSGTVSQPQH